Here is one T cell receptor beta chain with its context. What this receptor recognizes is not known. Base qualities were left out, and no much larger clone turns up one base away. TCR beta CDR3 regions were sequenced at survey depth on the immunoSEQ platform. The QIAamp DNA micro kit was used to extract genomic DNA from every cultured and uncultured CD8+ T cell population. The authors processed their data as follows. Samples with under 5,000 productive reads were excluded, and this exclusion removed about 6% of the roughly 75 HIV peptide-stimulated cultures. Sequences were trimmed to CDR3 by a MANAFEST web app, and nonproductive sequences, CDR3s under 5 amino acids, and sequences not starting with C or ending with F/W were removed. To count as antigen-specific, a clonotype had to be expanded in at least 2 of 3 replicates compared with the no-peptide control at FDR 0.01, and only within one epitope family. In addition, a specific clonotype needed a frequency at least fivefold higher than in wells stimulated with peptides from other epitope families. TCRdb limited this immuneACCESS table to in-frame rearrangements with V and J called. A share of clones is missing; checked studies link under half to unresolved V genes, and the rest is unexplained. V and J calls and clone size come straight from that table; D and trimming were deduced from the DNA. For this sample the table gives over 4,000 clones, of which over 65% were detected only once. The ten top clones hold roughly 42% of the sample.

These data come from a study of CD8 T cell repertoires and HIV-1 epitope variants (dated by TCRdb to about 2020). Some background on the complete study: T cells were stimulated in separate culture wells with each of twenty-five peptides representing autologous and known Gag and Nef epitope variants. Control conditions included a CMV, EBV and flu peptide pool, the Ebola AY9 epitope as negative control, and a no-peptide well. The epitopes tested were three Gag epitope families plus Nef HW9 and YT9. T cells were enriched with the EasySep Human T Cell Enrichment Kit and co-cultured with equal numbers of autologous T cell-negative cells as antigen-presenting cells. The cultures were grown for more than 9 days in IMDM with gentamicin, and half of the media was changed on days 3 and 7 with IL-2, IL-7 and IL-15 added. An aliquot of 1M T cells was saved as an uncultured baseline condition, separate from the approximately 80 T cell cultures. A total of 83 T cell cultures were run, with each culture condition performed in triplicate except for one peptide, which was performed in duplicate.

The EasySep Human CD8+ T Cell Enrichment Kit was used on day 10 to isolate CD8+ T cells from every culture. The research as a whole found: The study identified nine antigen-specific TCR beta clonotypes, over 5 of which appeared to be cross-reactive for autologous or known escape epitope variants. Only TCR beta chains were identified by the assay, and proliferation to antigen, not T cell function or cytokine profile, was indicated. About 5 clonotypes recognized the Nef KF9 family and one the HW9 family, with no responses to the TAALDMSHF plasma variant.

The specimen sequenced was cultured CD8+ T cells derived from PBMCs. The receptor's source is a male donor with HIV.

Here is the DNA: TGTGCCAGCAGCTTCATCGGGGCTTTTGAGACCCAGTACTTC. It translates as CASSFIGAFETQYF. The chain uses TRBV5-4 and TRBJ2-5; the D gene could be either TRBD1 or TRBD2, each agreeing at 5 bases. For CDR1 and CDR2, the germline V gene (reference sequence) lists SGHNT and YYREEE. V loses 2 bases of germline sequence and J loses 5 bases, and the interval between the two ends is 13 bases. Spanning cysteine to phenylalanine, the CDR3 consists of 14 amino acids. CDR3 DNA is the only sequence kept; it has 42 bases, read in frame from the first base.